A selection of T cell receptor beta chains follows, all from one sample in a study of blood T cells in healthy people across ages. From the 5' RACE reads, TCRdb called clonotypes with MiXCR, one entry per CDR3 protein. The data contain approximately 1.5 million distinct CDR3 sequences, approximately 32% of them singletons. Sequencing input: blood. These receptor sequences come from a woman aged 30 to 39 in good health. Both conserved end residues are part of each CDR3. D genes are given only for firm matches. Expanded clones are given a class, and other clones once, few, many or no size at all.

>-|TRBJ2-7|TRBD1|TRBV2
TGTGCCAGCAGTCAGGACAGGGGCGCTCCCTACGAGCAGTACTTC
CASSQDRGAPYEQYF
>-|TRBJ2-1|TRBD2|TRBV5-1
TGCGCCAGCAGCTCGGAACTAGGCGGGAGGGGGGAGCAGTTCTTC
CASSSELGGRGEQFF
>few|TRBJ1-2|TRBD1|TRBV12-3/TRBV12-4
TGTGCCAGCAACCCGGGACAGGAGCCGTATGGCTACACCTTC
CASNPGQEPYGYTF
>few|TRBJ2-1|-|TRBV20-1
TGCAGTGCCAGAGGTGGTTCGGGGAGCTCCTACAATGAGCAGTTCTTC
CSARGGSGSSYNEQFF
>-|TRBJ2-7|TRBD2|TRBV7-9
TGTGCCAGCAGCTTAACTAGCGGGGATAACTACGAGCAGTACTTC
CASSLTSGDNYEQYF
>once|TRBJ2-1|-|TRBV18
TGTGCCAGCTCACCAGGGGAAGGCGGCCGCTCCTACAATGAGCAGTTCTTC
CASSPGEGGRSYNEQFF
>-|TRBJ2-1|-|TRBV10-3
TGTGCCATCAGTGCCCCCGGTGATGAGCAGTTCTTC
CAISAPGDEQFF
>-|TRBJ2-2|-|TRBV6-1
TGTGCCAGCAGGCGGATAATTCGTACCGGGGAGCTGTTTTTT
CASRRIIRTGELFF
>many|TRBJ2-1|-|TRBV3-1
TGTGCCAGCAGCCGCCGCGGGGACTACAATGAGCAGTTCTTC
CASSRRGDYNEQFF
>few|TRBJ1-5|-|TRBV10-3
TGTGCCATCAGTGGCGGTGGGAGGGGGAGCAATCAGCCCCAGCATTTT
CAISGGGRGSNQPQHF
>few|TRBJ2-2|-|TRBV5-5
TGTGCCAGCAGTCCGATCGCCGGGGAGCTGTTTTTT
CASSPIAGELFF
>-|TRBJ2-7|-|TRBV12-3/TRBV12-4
TGTGCCAGCAGTTTAGACTCTACGGCCTACGAGCAGTACTTC
CASSLDSTAYEQYF
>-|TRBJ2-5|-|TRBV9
TGTGCCAGCAGCGTCCACCGGGTAGCGGACCAAGAGACCCAGTACTTC
CASSVHRVADQETQYF
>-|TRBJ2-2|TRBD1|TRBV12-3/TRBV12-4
TGTGCCAGCGAGGGACAGGGGGCCCCCGGGGAGCTGTTTTTT
CASEGQGAPGELFF
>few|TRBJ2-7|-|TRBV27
TGTGCCAGCAGTTTTATTAGGGGACGGGGGTCCTCCTACGAGCAGTACTTC
CASSFIRGRGSSYEQYF
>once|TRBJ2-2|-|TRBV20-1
TGCAGCGCACTCGGGACCCCTTTCAACACCGGGGAGCTGTTTTTT
CSALGTPFNTGELFF
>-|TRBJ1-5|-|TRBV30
TGTGCCTGGAGGGACCGACTGGGCAATCAGCCCCAGCATTTT
CAWRDRLGNQPQHF
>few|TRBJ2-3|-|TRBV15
TGTGCCACAGGAGAGGGGGGCGCAGATACGCAGTATTTT
CATGEGGADTQYF
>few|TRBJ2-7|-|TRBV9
TGTGCCAGCAGCCCCTCTATCGACGTCCTACATTACGAGCAGTACTTC
CASSPSIDVLHYEQYF
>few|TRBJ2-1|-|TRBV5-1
TGCGCCAGCAGCCCGGGACTCACCGAATTAAATGAGCAGTTCTTC
CASSPGLTELNEQFF
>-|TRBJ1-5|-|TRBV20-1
TGCAGTGCTAGAGAAGGAGGGAACAATCAGCCCCAGCATTTT
CSAREGGNNQPQHF
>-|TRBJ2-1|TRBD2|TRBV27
TGTGCCCGCAGTTTATCAGCGGGGGGGGCAAATGAGCAGTTCTTC
CARSLSAGGANEQFF
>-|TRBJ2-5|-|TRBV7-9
TGTGCCAGCAACCAGGGTCAAGAGACCCAGTACTTC
CASNQGQETQYF
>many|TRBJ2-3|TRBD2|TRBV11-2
TGTGCCAGCAGCTTAAAAGGTAGCGGGAGAGGCCCCGCAGATACGCAGTATTTT
CASSLKGSGRGPADTQYF
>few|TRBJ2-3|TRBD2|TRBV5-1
TGCGCCAGCAGTGTGAGGTTGACTAGCGGGAGGCCTCCTAGCACAGATACGCAGTATTTT
CASSVRLTSGRPPSTDTQYF
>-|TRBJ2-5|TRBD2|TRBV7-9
TGTGCCAGCAGCTTGGGGACTAGCGGGAGGAGGAGTGTTGAGACCCAGTACTTC
CASSLGTSGRRSVETQYF
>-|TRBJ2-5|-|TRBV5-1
TGCGCCAGCAGCTATTCCGGACGGCTGACGGGGCAAGAGACCCAGTACTTC
CASSYSGRLTGQETQYF
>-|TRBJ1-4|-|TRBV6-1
TGTGCCAGCAGGAGGTCGTTTTCCGCAACTAATGAAGAACTGTTTTTT
CASRRSFSATNEELFF
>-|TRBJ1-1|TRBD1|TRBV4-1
TGCGCCTGCAGCCTTTGGACAGGACACACTGAAGCTTTCTTT
CACSLWTGHTEAFF
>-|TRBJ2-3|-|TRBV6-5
TGTGCCAGCAGGTTCATGGACCCTACAGATACGCAGTATTTT
CASRFMDPTDTQYF
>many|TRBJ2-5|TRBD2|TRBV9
TGTGCCAGCAGCGTAGGGATAGCGGGGGAGACCCAGTACTTC
CASSVGIAGETQYF
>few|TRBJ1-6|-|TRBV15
TGTGCCACCAGCAGAGATAAGGGCCTTAATTCACCCCTCCACTTT
CATSRDKGLNSPLHF
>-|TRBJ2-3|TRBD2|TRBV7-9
TGTGCCAGCAGCTTAGTTCGCGGGAGGGCCGGAGATACGCAGTATTTT
CASSLVRGRAGDTQYF
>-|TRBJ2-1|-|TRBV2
TGTGCCAGCAGTGACACCCCGGCCCAGCGAGGCTACAATGAGCAGTTCTTC
CASSDTPAQRGYNEQFF
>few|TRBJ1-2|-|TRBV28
TGTGCCAGCAGGAACTTAGGAGGTTTGGGCTACACCTTC
CASRNLGGLGYTF
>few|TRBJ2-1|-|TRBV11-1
TGTGCCAGCACCACGGTCGGCAACGGTGAGCAGTTCTTC
CASTTVGNGEQFF
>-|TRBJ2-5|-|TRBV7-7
TGTGCCAGCAGCTTACGTGGGATGAAAGAGACCCAGTACTTC
CASSLRGMKETQYF
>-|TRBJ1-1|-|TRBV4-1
TGCGCCAGCAGCCAGTCGAGGGGTGGGATGGACACTGAAGCTTTCTTT
CASSQSRGGMDTEAFF
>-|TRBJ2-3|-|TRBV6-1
TGTGCCAGCAACGGAGGGGCCATAGATACGCAGTATTTT
CASNGGAIDTQYF
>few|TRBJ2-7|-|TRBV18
TGTGCCAGCTCACCACGCCAGTTACGGTCCGGAGGGTACGAGCAGTACTTC
CASSPRQLRSGGYEQYF
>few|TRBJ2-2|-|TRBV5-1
TGCGCCAGCAGCTTGGGTCGACACACGAACACCGGGGAGCTGTTTTTT
CASSLGRHTNTGELFF
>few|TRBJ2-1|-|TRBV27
TGTGCCAGCAGTTGGCAGGGGAGCGGTGAGCAGTTCTTC
CASSWQGSGEQFF
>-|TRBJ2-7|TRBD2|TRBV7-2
TGTGCCAGCAGCTTAGGGCACGCGGGGGCCTACGAGCAGTACTTC
CASSLGHAGAYEQYF
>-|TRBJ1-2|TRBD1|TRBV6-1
TGTGCCAGCAGCGTGGAGGGGGCGGACTATGGCTACACCTTC
CASSVEGADYGYTF
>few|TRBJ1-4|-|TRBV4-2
TGTGCCAGCAGCCAAGTAAGGGCTGAAAAACTGTTTTTT
CASSQVRAEKLFF
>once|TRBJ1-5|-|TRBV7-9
TGTGCCAGCAGCTTAGTGGTGCAGGGGATTGTAGGGAATCAGCCCCAGCATTTT
CASSLVVQGIVGNQPQHF
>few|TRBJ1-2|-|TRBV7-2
TGTGCCAGCAGCTGGACCGATTATGGCTACACCTTC
CASSWTDYGYTF
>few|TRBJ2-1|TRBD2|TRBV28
TGTGCCAGCAGTCTACCGGGACTAGCGTGGGGCGGGAATGAGCAGTTCTTC
CASSLPGLAWGGNEQFF
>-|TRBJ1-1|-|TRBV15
TGTGCCACCAGCACCGGCTCGACTAGGGGCTTGGCTTTCTTT
CATSTGSTRGLAFF
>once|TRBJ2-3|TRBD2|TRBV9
TGTGCCAGCAGCCCCCGGACTAGCCTCGATACGCAGTATTTT
CASSPRTSLDTQYF
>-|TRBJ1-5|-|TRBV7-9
TGTGCCAGCAGCCGAGGGGGGGATAGCAATCAGCCCCAGCATTTT
CASSRGGDSNQPQHF